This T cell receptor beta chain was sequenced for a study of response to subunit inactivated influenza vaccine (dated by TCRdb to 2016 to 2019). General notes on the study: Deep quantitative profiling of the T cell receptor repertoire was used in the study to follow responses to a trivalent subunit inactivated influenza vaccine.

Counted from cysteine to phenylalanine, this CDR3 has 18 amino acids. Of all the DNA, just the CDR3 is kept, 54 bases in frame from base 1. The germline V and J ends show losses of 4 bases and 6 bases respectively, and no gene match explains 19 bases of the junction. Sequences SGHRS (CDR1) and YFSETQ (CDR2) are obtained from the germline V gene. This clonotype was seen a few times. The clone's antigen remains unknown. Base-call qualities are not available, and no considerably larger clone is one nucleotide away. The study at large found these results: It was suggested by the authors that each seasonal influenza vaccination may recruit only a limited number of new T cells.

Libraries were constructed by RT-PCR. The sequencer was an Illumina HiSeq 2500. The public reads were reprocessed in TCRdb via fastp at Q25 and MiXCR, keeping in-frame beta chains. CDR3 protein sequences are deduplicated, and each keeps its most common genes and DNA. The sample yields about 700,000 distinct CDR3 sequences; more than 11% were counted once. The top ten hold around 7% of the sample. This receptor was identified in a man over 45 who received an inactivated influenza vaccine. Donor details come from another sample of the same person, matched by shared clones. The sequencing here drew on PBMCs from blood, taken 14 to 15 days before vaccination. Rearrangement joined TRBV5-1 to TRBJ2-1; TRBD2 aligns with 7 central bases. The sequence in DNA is TGCGCCAGCAGCGCCGGTCTCTCCGGGACTAAAAGCCCCAATGAGCAGTTCTTC. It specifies CASSAGLSGTKSPNEQFF.